Each of the 22 T cell receptor beta chains below was sequenced from the same sample in a study of T cell responses to AZD1222 COVID-19 vaccine. Profiling relied on immunoSEQ multiplex PCR, and the TCRdb table lists in-frame clones only, not all of them. The sample lists 100,000 or so clones; more than 70% were seen once. Source: peripheral blood, taken on day 0 of AZD1222 vaccination. The source of these receptors is an adult in good health.

V and J are TRBV18 and TRBJ1-5; tentatively, D is TRBD1 (5 bases). V gave up 3 bases and J gave up 3 bases, with 9 bases separating them. Germline-derived CDR1 and CDR2 are KGHSH and LQKENI. The CDR3 sequence is 14 residues long. CDR3 sequence: CASSPAGTNQPQHF. CDR3 nucleotides: TGTGCCAGCTCACCCGCAGGGACCAATCAGCCCCAGCATTTT.

The chain links TRBV7-9 to TRBJ1-6; 7 bases are a match to TRBD1. CDR3 length: 14 amino acids. Trimming took 1 base from V and 9 from J; bases not matched to a gene: 3. Germline V gene sequence: CDR1 SEHNR, CDR2 FQNEAQ (reference sequence). CDR3 sequence: CASSLGQGGSPLHF. CDR3 nucleotide sequence: TGTGCCAGCAGCTTAGGCCAGGGGGGTTCACCCCTCCACTTT. Based on the CDR3 plus reference TRBV7-9 and TRBJ1-6, the full variable domain is DTGVSQNPRHKITKRGQNVTFRCDPISEHNRLYWYRQTLGQGPEFLTYFQNEAQLEKSRLLSDRFSAERPKGSFSTLEIQRTEQGDSAMYLCASSLGQGGSPLHFGNGTRLTVT.

CDR3 protein: CASKKYTGELFF. CDR3 DNA sequence: TGTGCCAGCAAGAAGTACACCGGGGAGCTGTTTTTT. The V call is TRBV2, the J call TRBJ2-2; D unclear. The length of the CDR3 is 12 residues. Germline values: CDR1 SNHLY, CDR2 FYNNEI. Trimming pared 7 bases from V and 3 bases from J, leaving 6 bases between. Looking up the rest from reference TRBV2 and TRBJ2-2 gives the full variable domain: EPEVTQTPSHQVTQMGQEVILRCVPISNHLYFYWYRQILGQKVEFLVSFYNNEISEKSEIFDDQFSVERPDGSNFTLKIRSTKLEDSAMYFCASKKYTGELFFGEGSRLTVL.

The V call is TRBV30, the J call TRBJ1-2; 8 nucleotides line up with TRBD1. The length of the CDR3 is 13 residues. Trimming cost V 3 bases and J 5 bases; bases outside gene matches: 5. The V gene's germline CDR1 is GTSNPN and CDR2 SVGIG (reference sequence). The CDR3 DNA reads TGTGCCTGGAGACTCAGGGGGCGGTATGGCTACACCTTC. It codes for CAWRLRGRYGYTF.

This clone is categorized as medium-sized. V usage is TRBV7-2 and J usage is TRBJ1-5; D ambiguous. CDR1 is SGHTA, CDR2 FQGNSA, per germline. This CDR3 is 13 amino acids long. Between the trimmed V and J ends, which lost 5 bases and 3 bases, there was a span of 8 bases. The CDR3 sequence is CASSPDSNQPQHF. Written as DNA, the CDR3 is TGTGCCAGCAGCCCGGACTCCAATCAGCCCCAGCATTTT.

This clone was counted between two and nine times. The chain recombines TRBV18 with TRBJ2-3, with D unresolved. V was shortened by 5 bases and J by 7 bases, with 16 bases between the two germline ends. The CDR3 spans 14 residues. Germline CDR1 KGHSH, CDR2 LQKENI. CDR3 region: CASSKDIRFNTQYF. CDR3 nucleotides: TGTGCCAGCTCAAAGGATATTCGGTTCAATACGCAGTATTTT. The variable domain in full, with the rest retrieved from reference TRBV18 and TRBJ2-3, is NAGVMQNPRHLVRRRGQEARLRCSPMKGHSHVYWYRQLPEEGLKFMVYLQKENIIDESGMPKERFSAEFPKEGPSILRIQQVVRGDSAAYFCASSKDIRFNTQYFGPGTRLTVL.

The chain is built from TRBV19 and TRBJ1-4; perhaps TRBD1 as D (6 bases). V lost 5 bases and J 0 bases, leaving 10 bases between the germline ends. Germline V gene lookup returns CDR1 LNHDA and CDR2 SQIVND (reference sequence). The CDR3 spans 15 residues. CDR3 bases: TGTGCCAGTAGTGCAGGGGATGCAACTAATGAAAAACTGTTTTTT. It encodes CASSAGDATNEKLFF.

The J gene is TRBJ1-3, the V gene TRBV10-3, with a tentative D call TRBD1 (6 bases). The CDR3 covers 13 residues. Germline lookup yields CDR1 ENHRY and CDR2 SYGVKD. Trimming shortened V by 11 bases and J by 4 bases, and 15 bases separated the two germline ends. CDR3 sequence reads: CAVWDTEGNTIYF. The CDR3 region has the DNA TGTGCCGTATGGGACACCGAAGGAAACACCATATATTTT.

This chain joins TRBV2 and TRBJ2-1; 9 nucleotides match TRBD1. CDR1 and CDR2 (germline): SNHLY, FYNNEI. The CDR3 totals 14 residues. V was pared by 7 bases and J by 7 bases, with 8 bases of the junction left unmatched. For the CDR3, the DNA is TGTGCCAGCAAGGACAGGGGATTCGGGAATGAGCAGTTCTTC. Its translation is CASKDRGFGNEQFF.

V and J are TRBV15 and TRBJ2-1; TRBD2 might be the D (6 bases). With 3 bases removed from V and 10 bases from J, the gap between germline ends came to 16 bases. This CDR3 spans 14 amino acids. The germline V gene encodes CDR1 LNHNV and CDR2 YYDKDF (reference sequence). The CDR3 region is CATSSILAPLEQFF. The CDR3 DNA sequence: TGTGCCACCAGCAGTATACTAGCCCCGCTAGAGCAGTTCTTC.

The chain links TRBV3-1 (or the pseudogene TRBV3-2) to TRBJ1-2, with 7 bases matching TRBD1. The germline V gene encodes CDR1 LGHDT and CDR2 YNNKEL (reference sequence). The ends lost 3 bases at V and 6 bases at J; junction bases unmatched: 1. This CDR3 is 12 amino acids long. The CDR3 nucleotides are TGTGCCAGCAGCCACAGGGGGAATGGCTACACCTTC. It yields the protein CASSHRGNGYTF.

The chain couples TRBV6-1 to TRBJ2-6; 10 positions agree with TRBD1. Germline lookup yields CDR1 MNHNS and CDR2 SASEGT. V shed 4 bases and J 2 bases; nucleotides not matched to a gene: 5. The length of the CDR3 is 17 residues. The CDR3 coding sequence is TGTGCCAGCAGTGGAATGGACAGGGGGACTGGGGCCAACGTCCTGACTTTC. It is translated as CASSGMDRGTGANVLTF.

This clone was seen once. The V gene is TRBV28, the J gene TRBJ1-1; weak D call: TRBD1 (5 bases). Per the germline V gene, CDR1 is MDHEN and CDR2 is SYDVKM. V was cut by 5 bases and J by 1 base, with 14 bases left in between. This CDR3 has 15 amino acids. CDR3 DNA: TGTGCCAGCAGTCCCGGGACGGCCAAGAACACTGAAGCTTTCTTT. Protein sequence: CASSPGTAKNTEAFF.

The chain couples TRBV15 to TRBJ1-5; maybe TRBD1 (6 bases). CDR3 length: 18 residues. Germline V lookup: CDR1 LNHNV, CDR2 YYDKDF (reference sequence). Trimming cost V 1 base and J 4 bases, with 20 bases left between them. In DNA form, the CDR3 reads TGTGCCACCAGCAGAGGGCAACGCAAAGGGGGAATAAATCAGCCCCAGCATTTT. Translation gives CATSRGQRKGGINQPQHF.

V gene TRBV7-2 combines with J gene TRBJ1-1; tentatively, D is TRBD1 (5 bases). With 5 bases removed from V and 7 bases from J, the gap between germline ends came to 26 bases. Germline V gene sequence: CDR1 SGHTA, CDR2 FQGNSA. The CDR3 loop spans 17 amino acids. The CDR3 sequence: CASSLRGPGPYVDEAFF. The DNA of the CDR3 is TGTGCCAGCAGCCTTCGCGGGCCAGGGCCCTATGTTGATGAAGCTTTCTTT.

This clone is a singleton in its sample. This chain connects TRBV6-6 to TRBJ1-2, with TRBD1 matching over 7 bases. CDR1 MNHNY and CDR2 SVGAGI come from the germline V gene (reference sequence). J gave up 6 bases and V 2 bases, and 3 bases lay outside the gene matches. This CDR3 has 13 amino acids. This chain's CDR3 is CASSYGTADGYTF. As DNA, the CDR3 is TGTGCCAGCAGTTACGGGACAGCGGATGGCTACACCTTC.

The chain links TRBV6-5 to TRBJ1-2, with a weak D call TRBD1 (6 bases). Trimming left V 8 bases short and J 4 bases short, with 14 bases between. The CDR3 totals 13 residues. CDR1 MNHEY and CDR2 SVGAGI come from the germline V gene. Here the CDR3 reads CASEGGHRYGYTF. CDR3 nucleotide sequence: TGTGCCAGCGAGGGGGGGCACCGCTATGGCTACACCTTC.

CDR3 residues: CAWSNSDGQFF. For the CDR3, the DNA is TGTGCCTGGAGTAACAGCGACGGGCAGTTCTTC. This chain connects TRBV30 to TRBJ2-1; D gene uncertain. The CDR3 covers 11 residues. V lost 2 bases and J 12 bases, leaving 11 bases between the germline ends. The germline CDR1 and CDR2 sequences are GTSNPN and SVGIG (reference sequence). The whole variable domain, filled in from reference TRBV30 and TRBJ2-1, reads SQTIHQWPATLVQPVGSPLSLECTVEGTSNPNLYWYRQAAGRGLQLLFYSVGIGQISSEVPQNLSASRPQDRQFILSSKKLLLSDSGFYLCAWSNSDGQFFGPGTRLTVL.

The V gene is TRBV9, the J gene TRBJ2-7, with 8 bases that match TRBD1. CDR1 is SGDLS, CDR2 YYNGEE, per germline. The CDR3 sequence is 14 residues long. V lost 4 bases to trimming and J lost 5 bases; unmatched junction nucleotides: 8. This CDR3 reads CASSPRGQGHEQYF. The DNA of the CDR3 is TGTGCCAGCAGCCCCCGAGGACAGGGCCACGAGCAGTACTTC.

This clone was counted once. This chain joins TRBV5-1 and TRBJ2-5, with 7 bases matching TRBD2. Looked up from germline, CDR1 is SGHRS and CDR2 is YFSETQ. The CDR3 consists of 14 residues. With V trimmed by 3 bases and J by 2 bases, 4 bases remained unmatched. Here the CDR3 reads CASSSTSVQETQYF. DNA of the CDR3: TGCGCCAGCAGCTCCACTAGCGTTCAAGAGACCCAGTACTTC.

The chain is built from TRBV28 and TRBJ2-6; TRBD1 might be the D (5 bases). Germline assignment: CDR1 MDHEN and CDR2 SYDVKM. The CDR3 consists of 17 residues. The V end lost 4 bases, the J end lost 4 bases, and 17 bases lay between the germline ends. CDR3 bases: TGTGCCAGCAGTTCCTACAGACAGATCCCCGGGGCCAACGTCCTGACTTTC. It specifies CASSSYRQIPGANVLTF.

This chain links TRBV7-2 with TRBJ1-6; no clear D. Trimming removed 2 bases at V and 10 bases at J, with 12 bases between. Germline V gene sequence: CDR1 SGHTA, CDR2 FQGNSA. There are 14 residues in the CDR3. The CDR3 reads CASSLQGPGSPLHF. The CDR3 DNA is TGTGCCAGCAGCTTACAAGGACCGGGATCACCCCTCCACTTT.